This T cell receptor (beta chain) stems from a study of cytomegalovirus exposure and HLA in healthy donors. Study-wide findings and caveats: Follow-up analysis found HLA locus-dependent TCR association rates, highest for DRB1 and lowest for HLA-C. One cluster of highly shared sequence variants probably arose as a sequencing artifact. In the analysis, some V segments, TRBV6-2 and TRBV6-3 included, were excluded as indistinguishable.

With 60 Vbeta and 13 Jbeta primers, the PCR was carried out. Original methodology: Per a later analysis, the number of unique TCR beta chains was approximately 80 million, of which some 10 million were shared. The method was immunoSEQ multiplex PCR; TCRdb's version includes in-frame clones alone and lacks a portion of them. V and J calls and clone size follow that table, whereas D and trimming were derived from the DNA. The table records around 200,000 clones, less than 80% of them present only once. With regard to this clone: Its target is not known.

CDR1 is SGHDT and CDR2 is YYEEEE in the germline V gene. The CDR3 runs to 16 residues. Losses at the gene ends were 4 bases for V and 4 bases for J; bases not matched to a gene: 11. J is TRBJ2-7 and V is TRBV5-6, with 10 bases lining up with TRBD1. The material sequenced was PBMCs. The sequence derives from a girl aged 2-10 years in good health and CMV-seronegative. The CDR3 coding sequence is TGTGCCAGCAGCCCCGAGGTGGGACAGGGGATATACGAGCAGTACTTC. It translates to CASSPEVGQGIYEQYF.